The clone carrying this T cell receptor (beta chain) has more than one count but fewer than ten. What it binds is not known. The data are from a study of post-analysis software for immune sequencing data. In the study overall: Recorded subtypes: relapsing-remitting, secondary progressive, progressive-relapsing; some patients unannotated. Notes on the study in general: A significant reduction in normalized Chao1 diversity was observed in multiple sclerosis patients versus controls. Those samples that were prepared in the same batch co-clustered strongly by F measure.

Unique-molecular-identifier-tagged TCR beta cDNA libraries were used. The yield from roughly 1 to 10 million T cells was roughly 500,000 cDNA molecules in total. One entry per CDR3 protein, called by TCRdb with MiXCR from the PCR reads. Of over 300,000 distinct CDR3 sequences listed, approximately 33% are singletons. This TCR came from a girl between 5 and 17 years old with multiple sclerosis. The sequenced sample consisted of blood.

The CDR3 DNA reads as TGTGCCAGCAGTTACCGGGTCCGGGGCGTCGGTGAAAAACTGTTTTTT. Translating gives CASSYRVRGVGEKLFF. This chain connects TRBV6-2 or TRBV6-3 to TRBJ1-4; tentatively, D is TRBD1 (5 bases). The CDR3 is made up of 16 amino acids. Germline values: CDR1 MNHEY, CDR2 SVGEGT. V lost 2 bases, J lost 7 bases, and 17 bases lay in between.